This T cell receptor beta chain came from a study of cytomegalovirus exposure and HLA in healthy donors. 13 Jbeta primers and 60 Vbeta primers were used for the PCR. Produced via immunoSEQ multiplex PCR; TCRdb's table is partial and in-frame only. The sample yields approximately 180,000 clones, around 75% seen once. Whole-study findings and limits: Researchers counted 164 TCR beta chains as cytomegalovirus-associated.

Worth noting for this clone: No antigen is known for it.

V was cut by 0 bases and J by 4 bases, with 9 bases left in between. CDR1 is SGHTA and CDR2 is FQGNSA in the germline V gene. This CDR3 contains 15 residues. V usage is TRBV7-2 and J usage is TRBJ2-2; D may be TRBD1 (5 bases). Material for sequencing was PBMCs. This receptor was taken from a woman aged 25-40 years in good health and CMV-seronegative. The CDR3 DNA is TGTGCCAGCAGCTTAGCCTGGACAAGCACCGGGGAGCTGTTTTTT. This encodes CASSLAWTSTGELFF.